This T cell receptor beta chain was observed in a study of shared clonotypes between healthy human individuals. Germline V gives CDR1 SGHTA, CDR2 FQGTGA. CDR3 length: 13 amino acids. Germline trimming cut 5 bases from V and 7 bases from J; bases unmatched to any gene: 3. Original analysis: Filtering of immunoSEQ junctional sequences could not match full-length read filtering. Generated by immunoSEQ multiplex PCR, the TCRdb table keeps only in-frame clones and is missing some. The V and J calls and clone size are taken from that table; D and trimming were inferred from the DNA. The sample contains 550,000 to 800,000 clones, about 74% of which appear only once.

Sequencing was done on a sample of memory CD4+ T cells sorted from blood. Subset indicated: CD45RA-negative fraction. The sequence was collected from a young woman in good health. The chain joins TRBV7-3 to TRBJ1-1; 11 bases line up with TRBD1. CDR3 loop: CASSVDRGREAFF. CDR3 DNA: TGTGCCAGCAGCGTGGACAGGGGGCGTGAAGCTTTCTTT.